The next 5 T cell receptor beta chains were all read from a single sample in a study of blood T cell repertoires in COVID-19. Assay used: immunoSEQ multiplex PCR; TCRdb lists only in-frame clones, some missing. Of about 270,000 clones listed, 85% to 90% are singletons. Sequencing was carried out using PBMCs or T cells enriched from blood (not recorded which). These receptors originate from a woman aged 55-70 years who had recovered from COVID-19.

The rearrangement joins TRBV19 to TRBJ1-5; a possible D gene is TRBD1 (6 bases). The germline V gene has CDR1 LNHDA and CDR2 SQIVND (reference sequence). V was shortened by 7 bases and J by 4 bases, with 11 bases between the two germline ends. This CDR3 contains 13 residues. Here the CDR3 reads CASTRGWNQPQHF. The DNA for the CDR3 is TGTGCCAGTACCAGGGGTTGGAATCAGCCCCAGCATTTT.

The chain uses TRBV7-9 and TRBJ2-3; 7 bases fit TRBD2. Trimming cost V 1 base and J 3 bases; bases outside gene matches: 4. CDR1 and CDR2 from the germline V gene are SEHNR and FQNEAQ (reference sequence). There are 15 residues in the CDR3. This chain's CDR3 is CASSLDVGGTDTQYF. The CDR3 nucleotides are TGTGCCAGCAGCTTAGACGTGGGAGGGACAGATACGCAGTATTTT.

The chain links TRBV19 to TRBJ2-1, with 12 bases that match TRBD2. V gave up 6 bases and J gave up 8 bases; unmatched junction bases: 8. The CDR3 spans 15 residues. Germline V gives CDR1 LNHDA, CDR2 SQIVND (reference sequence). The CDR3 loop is CASRRLAGVPDEQFF. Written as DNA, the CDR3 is TGTGCCAGTAGGAGACTAGCGGGGGTCCCAGATGAGCAGTTCTTC. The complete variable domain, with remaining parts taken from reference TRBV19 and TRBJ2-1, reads DGGITQSPKYLFRKEGQNVTLSCEQNLNHDAMYWYRQDPGQGLRLIYYSQIVNDFQKGDIAEGYSVSREKKESFPLTVTSAQKNPTAFYLCASRRLAGVPDEQFFGPGTRLTVL.

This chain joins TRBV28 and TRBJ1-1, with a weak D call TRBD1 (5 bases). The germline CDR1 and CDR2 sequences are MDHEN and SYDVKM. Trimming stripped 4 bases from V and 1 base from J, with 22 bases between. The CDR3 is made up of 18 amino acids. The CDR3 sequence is CASSSGRLLGGKNTEAFF. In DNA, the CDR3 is TGTGCCAGCAGTTCTGGCCGATTGTTGGGGGGGAAGAACACTGAAGCTTTCTTT.

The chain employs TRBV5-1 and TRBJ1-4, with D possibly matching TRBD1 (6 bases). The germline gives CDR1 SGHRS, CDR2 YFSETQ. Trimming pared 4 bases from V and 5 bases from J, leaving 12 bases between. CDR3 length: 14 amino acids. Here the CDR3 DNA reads TGCGCCAGCAGCGCCGGGACACTAAATGAAAAACTGTTTTTT. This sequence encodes CASSAGTLNEKLFF.